Shown below are 21 T cell receptor beta chains from a single sample sequenced in a study of blood T cell repertoires in COVID-19 (dated by TCRdb to about 2020). Library method: the immunoSEQ multiplex PCR assay. This immuneACCESS table, as held by TCRdb, lists in-frame sequences with V and J called but not all clones. Of the missing ones, under half trace to an unresolved V gene in checked studies; the others have no known cause. The sample table lists around 210,000 clones, 84% of them with a count of one. Under 10% of the sample belongs to the ten largest clones. Sample: peripheral blood. These receptors originate from an elderly woman with COVID-19, enrolled during active disease.

This clone was seen just once. The chain uses TRBV18 and TRBJ2-3; D is perhaps TRBD2 (5 bases). The CDR3 loop spans 15 amino acids. Germline lookup yields CDR1 KGHSH and CDR2 LQKENI. Between the trimmed V and J ends, which lost 0 bases and 2 bases, there was a span of 9 bases. The CDR3 loop reads CASSPPGVSTDTQYF. As DNA, the CDR3 is TGTGCCAGCTCACCACCCGGGGTTTCCACAGATACGCAGTATTTT.

This chain connects TRBV2 to TRBJ2-6, with unresolved D. The CDR3 is made up of 15 amino acids. Looked up from germline, CDR1 is SNHLY and CDR2 is FYNNEI. The V and J ends lost 4 bases and 1 base respectively, with 8 bases between them. The CDR3 reads CASSVARSGANVLTF. CDR3 coding DNA: TGTGCCAGCAGTGTAGCCAGGTCTGGGGCCAACGTCCTGACTTTC.

In this sample, this clone turned up a few times. The V and J genes are TRBV6-5 and TRBJ1-4; no firm D call. Germline V gives CDR1 MNHEY, CDR2 SVGAGI. V lost 6 bases, J lost 7 bases, and 15 bases lay in between. This CDR3 is 14 amino acids long. CDR3 residues: CASRDRSEGEKLFF. The CDR3 nucleotides read TGTGCCAGCAGAGACCGATCGGAGGGTGAAAAACTGTTTTTT.

The rearrangement uses TRBV5-1 and TRBJ1-4, with TRBD1 matching 9 bases. J lost 7 bases, V lost 0 bases, and 7 bases had no gene match. This CDR3 contains 16 residues. Germline assignment: CDR1 SGHRS and CDR2 YFSETQ. As DNA, the CDR3 is TGCGCCAGCAGCTTGGGACCCCTGACAGGGGGTGAAAAACTGTTTTTT. Translating it yields CASSLGPLTGGEKLFF.

This chain uses TRBV19 with TRBJ2-7, with 7 bases lining up with TRBD1. Germline V gene data show CDR1 as LNHDA and CDR2 as SQIVND (reference sequence). The CDR3 is 16 residues long. The trim removed 5 bases at V and 0 bases at J, leaving 10 bases unmatched. The CDR3 here is CASSSNTGVSSYEQYF. The CDR3 DNA reads as TGTGCCAGTAGTTCGAATACAGGGGTGAGCTCCTACGAGCAGTACTTC.

V and J are TRBV11-2 and TRBJ2-1; 9 bases are shared with TRBD2. Per germline, CDR1 SGHAT and CDR2 FQNNGV. Trimming cost V 0 bases and J 15 bases; bases outside gene matches: 9. The CDR3 contains 14 residues. CDR3 DNA: TGTGCCAGCAGCTTAGAGAGGGCTAGCGGGAACGGGTTCTTC. Its protein is CASSLERASGNGFF.

V usage is TRBV6-6 and J usage is TRBJ1-1; 8 nucleotides match TRBD1. Germline lookup yields CDR1 MNHNY and CDR2 SVGAGI (reference sequence). This CDR3 contains 16 residues. Losses at the gene ends were 6 bases for V and 4 bases for J; bases not matched to a gene: 13. CDR3 bases: TGTGCCAGCAGCCAGAGCCTTACAGGGGGACGCACTGAAGCTTTCTTT. This gives the protein CASSQSLTGGRTEAFF.

The chain carries TRBV25-1 and TRBJ1-5, with TRBD1 matching over 7 bases. Germline CDR1 is MGHDK and CDR2 is SYGVNS. Losses at the gene ends were 6 bases for V and 1 base for J; bases not matched to a gene: 3. This CDR3 spans 14 amino acids. For the CDR3, the DNA is TGTGCCAGCAGAGAGACAGGGAGCAATCAGCCCCAGCATTTT. Amino acids: CASRETGSNQPQHF.

V usage is TRBV2 and J usage is TRBJ2-1; D remains unclear. This CDR3 has 15 residues. V lost 2 bases and J 0 bases, leaving 8 bases between the germline ends. CDR1 and CDR2 (germline): SNHLY, FYNNEI. The CDR3 nucleotides are TGTGCCAGCAGTGAACCCCGAGGCTCCTACAATGAGCAGTTCTTC. As protein: CASSEPRGSYNEQFF.

The chain has TRBV29-1 and TRBJ2-5; 10 bases match TRBD2. CDR1 is SQVTM and CDR2 is ANQGSEA in the germline V gene. The CDR3 totals 15 residues. Trimming took 7 bases from V and 1 from J; bases not matched to a gene: 9. Here the CDR3 DNA reads TGCAGCGCTCGAAGGAGCGGGAGGGCCCAAGAGACCCAGTACTTC. This sequence encodes CSARRSGRAQETQYF.

The V and J genes are TRBV2 and TRBJ1-2; TRBD1 agrees at 9 bases. Trimming removed 3 bases from V and 8 bases from J; junction bases left unmatched: 7. The CDR3 is made up of 14 amino acids. Germline V gene data show CDR1 as SNHLY and CDR2 as FYNNEI. The CDR3 DNA is TGTGCCAGCAGTGAGGGACAGGGCCCTGGGGGCTACACCTTC. Residues: CASSEGQGPGGYTF.

The V and J genes are TRBV25-1 and TRBJ2-1; TRBD2 agrees at 9 bases. The V and J ends lost 5 bases and 9 bases, in that order; junction bases with no gene match: 5. Germline values: CDR1 MGHDK, CDR2 SYGVNS. The CDR3 extends over 13 amino acids. CDR3 amino acids: CASSPGTSLEQFF. DNA of the CDR3: TGTGCCAGCAGTCCAGGGACTAGCCTTGAGCAGTTCTTC.

The sample holds one count of this clone. V is TRBV4-1 and J is TRBJ1-1; 7 nucleotides match TRBD1. The CDR3 covers 16 residues. With V trimmed by 7 bases and J by 1 base, 12 bases remained unmatched. Germline V CDR1 and CDR2: MGHRA, YSYEKL. Here the CDR3 DNA reads TGCGCCAGCACCCCCGGCCCGGGACAGCCGAACACTGAAGCTTTCTTT. Translating gives CASTPGPGQPNTEAFF.

This clone was detected a few times. V usage is TRBV19 and J usage is TRBJ1-3, with D uncertain. The V end lost 8 bases, the J end lost 2 bases, and 13 bases lay between the germline ends. In germline, CDR1 is LNHDA, CDR2 SQIVND (reference sequence). The CDR3 covers 14 residues. This CDR3 is CASCQQQTGNTIYF. DNA for the CDR3: TGTGCCAGTTGTCAACAGCAGACTGGAAACACCATATATTTT. Looking up the rest from reference TRBV19 and TRBJ1-3 gives the full variable domain: DGGITQSPKYLFRKEGQNVTLSCEQNLNHDAMYWYRQDPGQGLRLIYYSQIVNDFQKGDIAEGYSVSREKKESFPLTVTSAQKNPTAFYLCASCQQQTGNTIYFGEGSWLTVV.

The chain carries TRBV20-1 and TRBJ1-1; TRBD1 agrees at 9 bases. Per the germline V gene, CDR1 is DFQATT and CDR2 is SNEGSKA (reference sequence). The V segment lost 6 bases and the J segment 7 bases; nucleotides outside the gene matches: 3. The CDR3 totals 11 residues. This chain's CDR3 is CSAGQGFEAFF. The CDR3 DNA sequence: TGCAGTGCCGGACAGGGGTTTGAAGCTTTCTTT.

In this sample, this clone turned up a few times. The genes are TRBV5-1 and TRBJ2-4; perhaps TRBD2 as D (5 bases). V was clipped by 0 bases and J by 8 bases, with 12 bases between them. The CDR3 covers 14 residues. Per germline, CDR1 SGHRS and CDR2 YFSETQ. The CDR3 DNA sequence: TGCGCCAGCAGCTTGGGTTCGGGGTCTGACATTCAGTACTTC. Translation gives CASSLGSGSDIQYF.

The V and J genes are TRBV12-3 or TRBV12-4 and TRBJ1-5; D might be TRBD1 (6 bases). Trimming removed 6 bases from V and 4 bases from J, with 7 bases in between. This CDR3 contains 12 residues. CDR3 coding DNA: TGTGCCAGCAGGACAGGAAATCAGCCCCAGCATTTT. Translated, it gives CASRTGNQPQHF.

The chain couples TRBV6-5 to TRBJ2-5, with TRBD2 matching over 9 bases. Trimming took 1 base from V and 4 from J; bases not matched to a gene: 4. Germline V CDR1 and CDR2: MNHEY, SVGAGI. CDR3 length: 15 amino acids. The CDR3: CASSYFSGRPETQYF. In nucleotides, the CDR3 is TGTGCCAGCAGTTACTTTAGCGGGAGACCAGAGACCCAGTACTTC.

The chain carries TRBV5-1 and TRBJ2-6; unclear D gene. The CDR3 is 16 residues long. V was pared by 4 bases and J by 4 bases, with 15 bases between. Germline-derived CDR1 and CDR2 are SGHRS and YFSETQ. In DNA, the CDR3 is TGCGCCAGCAGCCCGTCCCCCTCGAGAGGGGCCAACGTCCTGACTTTC. Amino acids: CASSPSPSRGANVLTF.

The V call is TRBV9, the J call TRBJ2-5, with TRBD2 identical over 11 bases. V lost 2 bases, J lost 1 base, and 7 bases stayed unmatched. The V gene's germline CDR1 is SGDLS and CDR2 YYNGEE. CDR3 length equals 17 residues. CDR3 DNA: TGTGCCAGCAGCGTGGGCCTCGGGACTAGCGGCCAAGAGACCCAGTACTTC. Protein: CASSVGLGTSGQETQYF.

The chain links TRBV19 to TRBJ1-1, with 8 bases aligning to TRBD1. Germline trimming cut 4 bases from V and 1 base from J; bases unmatched to any gene: 2. The germline V gene has CDR1 LNHDA and CDR2 SQIVND (reference sequence). The CDR3 loop spans 14 amino acids. This chain's CDR3 is CASSRGQANTEAFF. The CDR3 bases are TGTGCCAGTAGTAGGGGACAGGCGAACACTGAAGCTTTCTTT. Variable domain in full (rest from reference TRBV19 and TRBJ1-1): DGGITQSPKYLFRKEGQNVTLSCEQNLNHDAMYWYRQDPGQGLRLIYYSQIVNDFQKGDIAEGYSVSREKKESFPLTVTSAQKNPTAFYLCASSRGQANTEAFFGQGTRLTVV.